The clone carrying this T cell receptor beta chain was seen more than once but under ten times. Its antigen is undetermined. V was shortened by 4 bases and J by 2 bases, with 20 bases between the two germline ends. The CDR3 is made up of 17 amino acids. Germline assignment: CDR1 MNHEY and CDR2 SMNVEV (reference sequence). Together with a sample-barcoded 5' primer, a J-beta primer mix was included in a second PCR lasting roughly 6 to 12 cycles. TCRdb itself ran the 5' RACE reads through MiXCR, one entry per CDR3 protein. The sample contains approximately 1.5 million distinct CDR3 sequences, around 40% of which appear only once. This sample is part of a study of blood T cells in healthy people across ages. Overall study: Capture via template switching afforded approximately one barcoded beta molecule per two T cells. Study-level results: The fall in TCR beta diversity per million T cells was roughly linear with age. There was no known CMV status for donors, so expanded clonotype changes were possibly confounded. It was held that the diversity estimates obtained from one million T cells were underestimates.

The chain links TRBV27 to TRBJ1-2; a possible D gene is TRBD1 (5 bases). Sequenced: blood. This sequence originates from a woman under 30 in good health. CDR3: CASSYSFAQGWNYGYTF. CDR3 DNA: TGTGCCAGCAGTTACTCTTTTGCTCAGGGCTGGAACTATGGCTACACCTTC.